Each of the 31 T cell receptor beta chains below was sequenced from the same sample in a study of blood T cell repertoires in COVID-19. The method was immunoSEQ multiplex PCR; TCRdb's version includes in-frame clones alone and lacks a portion of them. This repertoire shows 250,000 to 300,000 clones, roughly 84% found once; its top ten account for approximately 3.1%. Material: peripheral blood. Receptors were obtained from a woman between 18 and 29 years old with acute or convalescent COVID-19.

This chain links TRBV6-5 with TRBJ1-4; 10 nucleotides agree with TRBD1. V shed 5 bases, J shed 10 bases, and the junction held 10 bases outside the gene matches. Germline V CDR1 and CDR2: MNHEY, SVGAGI. The CDR3 length is 15 residues. This CDR3 reads CASSQRQGASGKLFF. Written as DNA, the CDR3 is TGTGCCAGCAGTCAACGACAGGGGGCGTCGGGAAAACTGTTTTTT.

The genes are TRBV30 and TRBJ2-7; TRBD2 is a possible D gene (6 bases). Germline V gives CDR1 GTSNPN, CDR2 SVGIG (reference sequence). V lost 2 bases and J 5 bases, leaving 13 bases between the germline ends. The CDR3 is 13 amino acids. CDR3 coding DNA: TGTGCCTGGAGTCATATACTAGCACACGAGCAGTACTTC. Translated, it gives CAWSHILAHEQYF.

The J gene is TRBJ1-5, the V gene TRBV3-1 (or the pseudogene TRBV3-2); D gene unclear. There are 14 residues in the CDR3. The V gene lost 1 base and the J gene lost 5 bases, with 9 bases spanning the gap. Germline V gene lookup returns CDR1 LGHDT and CDR2 YNNKEL (reference sequence). As DNA, the CDR3 is TGTGCCAGCAGCCAAGGTTCTGGAGATCAGCCCCAGCATTTT. Encoded protein: CASSQGSGDQPQHF.

The chain combines TRBV28 with TRBJ1-6; no firm D call. V dropped 1 base and J dropped 4 bases, with 14 bases sitting between them. This CDR3 is built from 17 residues. Germline lookup yields CDR1 MDHEN and CDR2 SYDVKM. CDR3 in DNA: TGTGCCAGCAGTTTATCTCCCGGGTTCCGATATAATTCACCCCTCCACTTT. Its translation is CASSLSPGFRYNSPLHF.

The V gene is TRBV28, the J gene TRBJ2-5; TRBD2 is a possible D gene (6 bases). The CDR3 is made up of 15 amino acids. Trimming pared 5 bases from V and 3 bases from J, leaving 16 bases between. CDR1 is MDHEN and CDR2 is SYDVKM in the germline V gene. The CDR3 loop reads CASSPSGTWKETQYF. DNA of the CDR3: TGTGCCAGCAGTCCCTCGGGGACTTGGAAAGAGACCCAGTACTTC. The full variable domain, its missing parts supplied by reference TRBV28 and TRBJ2-5, is DVKVTQSSRYLVKRTGEKVFLECVQDMDHENMFWYRQDPGLGLRLIYFSYDVKMKEKGDIPEGYSVSREKKERFSLILESASTNQTSMYLCASSPSGTWKETQYFGPGTRLLVL.

The gene calls are TRBV3-1 (or the pseudogene TRBV3-2) and TRBJ2-2; 11 bases match TRBD2. V lost 6 bases and J lost 4; bases outside the gene matches: 7. Germline CDR1 is LGHDT and CDR2 is YNNKEL (reference sequence). The CDR3 extends over 16 amino acids. CDR3 in amino acids: CASSYGLAGLTGELFF. DNA of the CDR3: TGTGCCAGCAGTTACGGACTAGCGGGCCTCACCGGGGAGCTGTTTTTT.

V usage is TRBV29-1 and J usage is TRBJ1-1; weak D call: TRBD1 (6 bases). Germline-derived CDR1 and CDR2 are SQVTM and ANQGSEA. The CDR3 loop spans 13 amino acids. Trimming stripped 6 bases from V and 0 bases from J, with 11 bases between. The CDR3 spells CSVRGSLNTEAFF. The CDR3 bases are TGCAGCGTCAGGGGATCTTTGAACACTGAAGCTTTCTTT.

V is TRBV12-3 or TRBV12-4 and J is TRBJ1-5; 8 nucleotides line up with TRBD1. J lost 7 bases, V lost 6 bases, and 5 bases had no gene match. The CDR3 extends over 13 amino acids. CDR3 in DNA: TGTGCCAGCAGCCCTCAGGGGGCCCAGCCCCAGCATTTT. Translation: CASSPQGAQPQHF.

This clone has just a few counts. V gene TRBV13 combines with J gene TRBJ2-1; 7 bases align to TRBD2. Germline trimming cut 1 base from V and 0 bases from J; bases unmatched to any gene: 3. The CDR3 runs to 16 residues. Germline V gene sequence: CDR1 PRHDT, CDR2 FYEKMQ (reference sequence). CDR3 nucleotides: TGTGCCAGCAGCTTAGATCTAGCGGCCTCCTACAATGAGCAGTTCTTC. Protein sequence: CASSLDLAASYNEQFF.

This clone was counted once. The rearrangement joins TRBV11-2 to TRBJ2-1, with TRBD2 identical over 8 bases. V lost 5 bases, J lost 5 bases, and 11 bases stayed unmatched. The CDR3 is 16 residues long. Germline lookup yields CDR1 SGHAT and CDR2 FQNNGV. CDR3: CASSPTGREVNNEQFF. CDR3 sequence (DNA): TGTGCCAGCAGCCCGACCGGGCGGGAGGTAAACAATGAGCAGTTCTTC.

The V and J genes are TRBV27 and TRBJ1-6, with D perhaps TRBD1 (5 bases). The germline V gene encodes CDR1 MNHEY and CDR2 SMNVEV (reference sequence). This CDR3 is built from 14 residues. Trimming removed 3 bases at V and 10 bases at J, with 13 bases between. The CDR3 DNA reads as TGTGCCAGCAGTTTTGCGCAGGGTGGGTCACCCCTCCACTTT. It is translated as CASSFAQGGSPLHF.

This rearrangement joins TRBV30 to TRBJ1-2; no reliable D call. Trimming took off 4 bases at V and 8 bases at J, with 17 bases between the two ends. The length of the CDR3 is 13 residues. The germline V gene encodes CDR1 GTSNPN and CDR2 SVGIG (reference sequence). As DNA, the CDR3 is TGTGCCTGGAAATCACGGTCCGGGTACGGCTACACCTTC. Translating it yields CAWKSRSGYGYTF.

J is TRBJ1-1 and V is TRBV6-6, with TRBD1 identical over 8 bases. From germline, CDR1 is MNHNY and CDR2 SVGAGI (reference sequence). The V and J ends lost 5 bases and 1 base, in that order; junction bases with no gene match: 9. CDR3 length: 16 amino acids. This CDR3 reads CASSTRQGAANTEAFF. The DNA for the CDR3 is TGTGCCAGCAGTACCCGCCAGGGGGCGGCGAACACTGAAGCTTTCTTT.

This clone was counted a single time. In DNA form, the CDR3 reads TGTGCCATCGAGGGGGCGGGTGGCTACACCTTC. Translating it yields CAIEGAGGYTF. The chain joins TRBV28 to TRBJ1-2; 7 nucleotides match TRBD1. Germline loops: CDR1 MDHEN, CDR2 SYDVKM. The CDR3 length is 11 residues. V shed 10 bases, J shed 7 bases, and the junction held 6 bases outside the gene matches.

V gene TRBV6-2 or TRBV6-3 combines with J gene TRBJ2-7; D unclear. Trimming removed 2 bases at V and 3 bases at J, with 8 bases between. CDR3 size: 13 residues. Germline values: CDR1 MNHEY, CDR2 SVGEGT. The CDR3 coding sequence is TGTGCCAGCAGTTACCGACAAGACTACGAGCAGTACTTC. As protein: CASSYRQDYEQYF.

V gene TRBV15 combines with J gene TRBJ1-4; no clear D. The CDR3 loop spans 15 amino acids. Trimming removed 1 base at V and 7 bases at J, with 13 bases between. Germline CDR1 and CDR2: LNHNV and YYDKDF (reference sequence). The CDR3 sequence: CATSRVLEGREKLFF. The CDR3 nucleotides are TGTGCCACCAGCAGAGTATTGGAGGGCCGTGAAAAACTGTTTTTT.

The chain has TRBV7-9 and TRBJ2-1, with a tentative D call TRBD1 (6 bases). V lost 1 base to trimming and J lost 6 bases, with 10 bases between them. CDR1 SEHNR and CDR2 FQNEAQ come from the germline V gene (reference sequence). The CDR3 spans 14 residues. In nucleotides, the CDR3 is TGTGCCAGCAGCTTAGTGGGGGCACGCAATGAGCAGTTCTTC. It encodes CASSLVGARNEQFF.

V usage is TRBV2 and J usage is TRBJ1-2, with D possibly being TRBD1 (6 bases). CDR1 SNHLY and CDR2 FYNNEI come from the germline V gene. Trimming shortened V by 9 bases and J by 2 bases, and 10 bases separated the two germline ends. This CDR3 has 12 amino acids. CDR3 amino acids: CASSQGNYGYTF. Here the CDR3 DNA reads TGTGCCAGTTCGCAGGGGAACTATGGCTACACCTTC.

The rearrangement links TRBV11-1 to TRBJ2-1; 10 positions match TRBD2. This CDR3 is 16 amino acids long. CDR1 and CDR2 from the germline V gene are SGHAT and FQDESV (reference sequence). Unmatched junction bases numbered 15, after V lost 4 bases and J lost 12 bases. CDR3 bases: TGTGCCAGCAGCTCATCGCTAGCGGGAGATATCCGTGGGCAGTTCTTC. Encoded protein: CASSSSLAGDIRGQFF.

In nucleotides, the CDR3 is TGTGCCAGTAGCGGGGGGGCCCCCTTGGAGCCCCAGCATTTT. Translating gives CASSGGAPLEPQHF. V gene TRBV19 combines with J gene TRBJ1-5; D possibly corresponds to TRBD1 (6 bases). Per germline, CDR1 LNHDA and CDR2 SQIVND (reference sequence). Between the trimmed V and J ends, which lost 6 bases and 8 bases, there was a span of 17 bases. The CDR3 spans 14 residues.

The rearrangement uses TRBV28 and TRBJ1-5; 7 bases agree with TRBD1. Germline V gives CDR1 MDHEN, CDR2 SYDVKM. Unmatched junction bases numbered 5, after V lost 3 bases and J lost 0 bases. The CDR3 runs to 16 residues. The CDR3 coding sequence is TGTGCCAGCAGTTTGGAGGGGGCCGATAGCAATCAGCCCCAGCATTTT. Its protein product is CASSLEGADSNQPQHF.

This clone showed up just a few times. A junction boundary mismatches the germline segment, possibly from a read error. The CDR3, as DNA: TGTGCCAGCAGTGAAGGGGTTTGGACTGTCTTC. Its protein product is CASSEGVWTVF. The J gene is TRBJ1-2, the V gene TRBV6-1; unclear D gene. The CDR3 loop spans 11 amino acids. Germline V gives CDR1 MNHNS, CDR2 SASEGT.

This chain links TRBV2 with TRBJ2-3; tentative D call: TRBD1 (6 bases). The CDR3 loop spans 15 amino acids. Germline loops: CDR1 SNHLY, CDR2 FYNNEI. Trimming took off 2 bases at V and 6 bases at J, with 15 bases between the two ends. The CDR3: CASSEFGGIVDTQYF. Written as DNA, the CDR3 is TGTGCCAGCAGTGAATTTGGGGGCATCGTCGATACGCAGTATTTT.

The chain carries TRBV12-3 or TRBV12-4 and TRBJ1-1; D is uncertain. Between the trimmed V and J ends, which lost 5 bases and 8 bases, there was a span of 15 bases. The CDR3 has 13 amino acids. The CDR3 region is CASSLLGVNEAFF. The CDR3, as DNA: TGTGCCAGCAGTCTCTTGGGAGTCAACGAAGCTTTCTTT.

The chain employs TRBV7-2 and TRBJ2-1, with D uncertain. The CDR3 totals 17 residues. V dropped 5 bases and J dropped 0 bases, with 17 bases sitting between them. CDR1 is SGHTA and CDR2 is FQGNSA in the germline V gene. The CDR3: CASSDLVGSSSYNEQFF. CDR3 coding DNA: TGTGCCAGCAGCGACCTCGTGGGCAGTTCCTCCTACAATGAGCAGTTCTTC. Based on the CDR3 plus reference TRBV7-2 and TRBJ2-1, the full variable domain is GAGVSQSPSNKVTEKGKDVELRCDPISGHTALYWYRQSLGQGLEFLIYFQGNSAPDKSGLPSDRFSAERTGGSVSTLTIQRTQQEDSAVYLCASSDLVGSSSYNEQFFGPGTRLTVL.

The V gene is TRBV13, the J gene TRBJ1-1; D ambiguous. This CDR3 has 13 residues. The V end was cut by 3 bases, the J end by 1 base, with 6 bases between. CDR1 PRHDT and CDR2 FYEKMQ come from the germline V gene (reference sequence). The CDR3 reads CASSFQANTEAFF. The CDR3 DNA sequence: TGTGCCAGCAGCTTCCAGGCGAACACTGAAGCTTTCTTT.

CDR3 in DNA: TGTGCCAGCAGCCGCACTAGCTACGAGCAGTACTTC. This gives the protein CASSRTSYEQYF. The chain employs TRBV12-3 or TRBV12-4 and TRBJ2-7; the D gene is possibly TRBD2 (5 bases). Trimming left V 6 bases short and J 3 bases short, with 9 bases between. The CDR3 extends over 12 amino acids.

The chain links TRBV5-8 to TRBJ1-1; TRBD1 matches 7 bases. The V gene end was trimmed by 2 bases and the J gene end by 0 bases; junction bases not matched to a gene: 7. CDR1 is SGHTS, CDR2 YDEGEE, per germline. The CDR3 runs 16 residues. CDR3 region: CASSFPLTGMNTEAFF. Here the CDR3 DNA reads TGTGCCAGCAGCTTCCCCTTGACAGGGATGAACACTGAAGCTTTCTTT.

The J gene is TRBJ2-7, the V gene TRBV5-1; D remains unclear. V was trimmed by 4 bases and J by 2 bases, leaving 7 bases between them. The CDR3 is 12 residues long. Germline loops: CDR1 SGHRS, CDR2 YFSETQ. This CDR3 reads CASSAQTYEQYF. In nucleotides, the CDR3 is TGCGCCAGCAGCGCACAGACCTACGAGCAGTACTTC. Full variable domain (rest looked up from reference TRBV5-1 and TRBJ2-7): KAGVTQTPRYLIKTRGQQVTLSCSPISGHRSVSWYQQTPGQGLQFLFEYFSETQRNKGNFPGRFSGRQFSNSRSEMNVSTLELGDSALYLCASSAQTYEQYFGPGTRLTVT.

The chain joins TRBV6-5 to TRBJ2-7; 7 positions match TRBD1. The CDR3 length is 16 residues. Losses at the gene ends were 2 bases for V and 4 bases for J; bases not matched to a gene: 11. The germline V gene encodes CDR1 MNHEY and CDR2 SVGAGI. The CDR3 is CASSYDSRQGFYEQYF. The DNA of the CDR3 is TGTGCCAGCAGTTACGATTCGAGACAGGGATTTTACGAGCAGTACTTC.

This clone was observed a single time. The chain joins TRBV19 to TRBJ1-2; 11 bases align to TRBD1. V was pared by 2 bases and J by 7 bases, with 3 bases of the junction left unmatched. Per the germline V gene, CDR1 is LNHDA and CDR2 is SQIVND (reference sequence). This CDR3 region has 14 residues. CDR3 DNA: TGTGCCAGTAGTATACTCGGGACAGGGGGTGGCTACACCTTC. Translation: CASSILGTGGGYTF.